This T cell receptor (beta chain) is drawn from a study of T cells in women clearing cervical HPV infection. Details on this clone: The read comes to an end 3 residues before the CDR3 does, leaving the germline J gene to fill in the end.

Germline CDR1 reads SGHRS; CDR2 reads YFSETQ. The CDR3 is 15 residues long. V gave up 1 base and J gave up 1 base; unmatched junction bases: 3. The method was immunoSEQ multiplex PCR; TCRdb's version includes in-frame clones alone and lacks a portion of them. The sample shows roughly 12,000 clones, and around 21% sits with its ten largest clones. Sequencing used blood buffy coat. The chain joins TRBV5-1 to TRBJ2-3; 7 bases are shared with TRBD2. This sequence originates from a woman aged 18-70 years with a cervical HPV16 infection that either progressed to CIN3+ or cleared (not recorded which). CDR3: CASSLLGGGTDTQYF. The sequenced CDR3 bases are TGCGCCAGCAGCTTGCTGGGGGGGGGCACAGATACG.